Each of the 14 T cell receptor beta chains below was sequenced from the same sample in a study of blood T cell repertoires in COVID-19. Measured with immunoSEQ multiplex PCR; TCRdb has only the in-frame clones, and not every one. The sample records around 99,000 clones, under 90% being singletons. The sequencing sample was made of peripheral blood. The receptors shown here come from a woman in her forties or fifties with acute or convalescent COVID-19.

CDR3 amino acids: CASSLDGQDTDTQYF. As DNA, the CDR3 is TGCGCCAGCAGCTTGGACGGACAGGACACAGATACGCAGTATTTT. The V call is TRBV5-1, the J call TRBJ2-3; the match to TRBD1 covers 7 bases. The germline CDR1 and CDR2 sequences are SGHRS and YFSETQ. Losses at the gene ends were 0 bases for V and 2 bases for J; bases not matched to a gene: 3. The CDR3 consists of 15 residues.

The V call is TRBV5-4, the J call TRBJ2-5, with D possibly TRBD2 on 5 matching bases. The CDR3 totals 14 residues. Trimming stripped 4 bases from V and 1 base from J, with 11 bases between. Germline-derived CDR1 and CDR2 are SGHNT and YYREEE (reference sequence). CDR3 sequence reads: CASSPDYAQETQYF. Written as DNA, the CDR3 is TGTGCCAGCAGCCCCGACTATGCCCAAGAGACCCAGTACTTC.

CDR3 bases: TGTGCCAGTAGTATAGTCTGGACAGGGAACCAGCCCCAGCATTTT. Its translation is CASSIVWTGNQPQHF. The chain couples TRBV19 to TRBJ1-5; 8 bases agree with TRBD1. The length of the CDR3 is 15 residues. Trimming took 1 base from V and 7 from J; bases not matched to a gene: 6. Germline V CDR1 and CDR2: LNHDA, SQIVND (reference sequence).

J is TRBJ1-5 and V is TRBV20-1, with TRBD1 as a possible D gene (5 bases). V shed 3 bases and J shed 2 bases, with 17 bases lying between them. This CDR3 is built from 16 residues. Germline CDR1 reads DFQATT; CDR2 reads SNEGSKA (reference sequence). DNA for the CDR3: TGCAGTGCTAGTTGGGGGGGGAATCCGGGCAATCAGCCCCAGCATTTT. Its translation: CSASWGGNPGNQPQHF.

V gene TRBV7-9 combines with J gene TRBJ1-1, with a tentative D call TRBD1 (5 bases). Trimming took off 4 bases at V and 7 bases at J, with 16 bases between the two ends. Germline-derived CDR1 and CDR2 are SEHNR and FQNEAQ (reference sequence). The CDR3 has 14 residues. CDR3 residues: CASSSFAGGGEAFF. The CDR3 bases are TGTGCCAGCAGCTCATTTGCCGGGGGAGGTGAAGCTTTCTTT. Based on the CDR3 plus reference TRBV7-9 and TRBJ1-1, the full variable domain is DTGVSQNPRHKITKRGQNVTFRCDPISEHNRLYWYRQTLGQGPEFLTYFQNEAQLEKSRLLSDRFSAERPKGSFSTLEIQRTEQGDSAMYLCASSSFAGGGEAFFGQGTRLTVV.

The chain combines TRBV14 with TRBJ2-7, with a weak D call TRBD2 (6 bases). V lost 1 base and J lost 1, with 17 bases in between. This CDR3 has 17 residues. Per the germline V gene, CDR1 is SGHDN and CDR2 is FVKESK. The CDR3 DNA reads TGTGCCAGCAGCCAAGGATTTCGGGGGAAGGGTTCCTACGAGCAGTACTTC. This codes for CASSQGFRGKGSYEQYF. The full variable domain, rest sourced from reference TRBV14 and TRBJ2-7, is EAGVTQFPSHSVIEKGQTVTLRCDPISGHDNLYWYRRVMGKEIKFLLHFVKESKQDESGMPNNRFLAERTGGTYSTLKVQPAELEDSGVYFCASSQGFRGKGSYEQYFGPGTRLTVT.

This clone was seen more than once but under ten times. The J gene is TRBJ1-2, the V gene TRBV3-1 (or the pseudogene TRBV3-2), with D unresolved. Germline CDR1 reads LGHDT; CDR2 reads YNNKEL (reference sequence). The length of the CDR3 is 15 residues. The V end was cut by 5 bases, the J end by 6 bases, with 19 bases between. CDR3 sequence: CASSSRLWPLDGYTF. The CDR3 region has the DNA TGTGCCAGCAGCTCCCGCCTGTGGCCCCTTGATGGCTACACCTTC.

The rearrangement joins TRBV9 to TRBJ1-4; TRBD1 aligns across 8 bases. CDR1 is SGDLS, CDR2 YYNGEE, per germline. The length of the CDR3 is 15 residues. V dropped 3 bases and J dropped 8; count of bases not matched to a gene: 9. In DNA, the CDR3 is TGTGCCAGCAGCGCAAGGACAGGGTTTCGGGAAAAACTGTTTTTT. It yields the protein CASSARTGFREKLFF.

The CDR3, as DNA: TGTGCCAGCAGCCGGGGTGCTGACAGGGGGAGGACCCAGTACTTC. Translation gives CASSRGADRGRTQYF. The J gene is TRBJ2-5, the V gene TRBV3-1 (or the pseudogene TRBV3-2), with 9 bases fitting TRBD1. Germline assignment: CDR1 LGHDT and CDR2 YNNKEL (reference sequence). The CDR3 contains 15 residues. Germline trimming cut 4 bases from V and 7 bases from J; bases unmatched to any gene: 10.

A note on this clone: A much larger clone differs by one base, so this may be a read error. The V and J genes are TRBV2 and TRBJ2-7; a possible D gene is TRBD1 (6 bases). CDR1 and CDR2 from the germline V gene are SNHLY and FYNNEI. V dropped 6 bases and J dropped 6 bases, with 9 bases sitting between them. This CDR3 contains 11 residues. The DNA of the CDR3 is TGTGCCAGCAGCGGACAGATCGAGCAGTACTTC. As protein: CASSGQIEQYF.

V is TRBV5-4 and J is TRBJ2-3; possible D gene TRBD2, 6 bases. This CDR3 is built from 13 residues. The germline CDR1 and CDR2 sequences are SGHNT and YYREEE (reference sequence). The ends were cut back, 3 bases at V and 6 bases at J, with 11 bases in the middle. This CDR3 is CASSWDSKDTQYF. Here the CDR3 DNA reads TGTGCCAGCAGCTGGGACTCAAAGGATACGCAGTATTTT. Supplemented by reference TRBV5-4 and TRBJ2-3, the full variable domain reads ETGVTQSPTHLIKTRGQQVTLRCSSQSGHNTVSWYQQALGQGPQFIFQYYREEENGRGNFPPRFSGLQFPNYSSELNVNALELDDSALYLCASSWDSKDTQYFGPGTRLTVL.

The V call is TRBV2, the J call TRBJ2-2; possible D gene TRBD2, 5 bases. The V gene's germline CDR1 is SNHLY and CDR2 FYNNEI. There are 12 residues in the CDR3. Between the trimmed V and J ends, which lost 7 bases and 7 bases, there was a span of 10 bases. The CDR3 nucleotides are TGTGCCAGCACGAGGGATGGCGGGGAGCTGTTTTTT. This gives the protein CASTRDGGELFF.

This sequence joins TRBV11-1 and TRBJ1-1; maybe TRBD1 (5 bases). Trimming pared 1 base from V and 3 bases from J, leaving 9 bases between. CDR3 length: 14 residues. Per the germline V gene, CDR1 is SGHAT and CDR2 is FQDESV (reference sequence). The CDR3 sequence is CASSLDWGDTEAFF. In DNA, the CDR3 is TGTGCCAGCAGCTTAGATTGGGGGGACACTGAAGCTTTCTTT.

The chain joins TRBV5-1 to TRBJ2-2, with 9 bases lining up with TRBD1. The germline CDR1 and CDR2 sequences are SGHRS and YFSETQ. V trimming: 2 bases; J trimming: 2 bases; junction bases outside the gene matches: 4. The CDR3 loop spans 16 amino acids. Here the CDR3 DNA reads TGCGCCAGCAGCTTCGCGGGACAGGGAAACACCGGGGAGCTGTTTTTT. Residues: CASSFAGQGNTGELFF.